Following are 8 T cell receptor beta chains from one sample sequenced in a study of technical replicates of blood from several donors. TCRdb's table, derived via immunoSEQ multiplex PCR, lists solely in-frame clones and lacks some. The sample consists of roughly 57,000 clones, roughly 96% of them appearing once. Sequencing used PBMCs. The source is a human donor in good health. Some clones in this sample may be carry-over from other donors' samples.

This chain joins TRBV6-6 and TRBJ2-5; the match to TRBD1 covers 7 bases. The germline V gene has CDR1 MNHNY and CDR2 SVGAGI (reference sequence). The V segment lost 5 bases and the J segment 1 base; nucleotides outside the gene matches: 1. The CDR3 runs 13 residues. The DNA of the CDR3 is TGTGCCAGCAGTAGGGGGCTCCAAGAGACCCAGTACTTC. It is translated as CASSRGLQETQYF.

The chain joins TRBV4-3 to TRBJ1-1, with D uncertain. This CDR3 comprises 14 residues. V was pared by 4 bases and J by 1 base, with 10 bases between. Germline V CDR1 and CDR2: LGHNA, YSLEER. CDR3 amino acids: CASSRADSNTEAFF. CDR3 in DNA: TGCGCCAGCAGCCGAGCGGACTCGAACACTGAAGCTTTCTTT.

The rearrangement links TRBV6-6 to TRBJ1-1; 8 bases fit TRBD1. Per germline, CDR1 MNHNY and CDR2 SVGAGI (reference sequence). The CDR3 is 14 residues long. J gave up 6 bases and V 1 base, and 4 bases lay outside the gene matches. DNA for the CDR3: TGTGCCAGCAGTTACTTTCAGGGGGCCGCTGAAGCTTTCTTT. Translating it yields CASSYFQGAAEAFF.

The V and J genes are TRBV10-3 and TRBJ2-3; D possibly corresponds to TRBD2 (5 bases). V was trimmed by 3 bases and J by 1 base, leaving 11 bases between them. This CDR3 has 15 amino acids. Per the germline V gene, CDR1 is ENHRY and CDR2 is SYGVKD. The CDR3 spells CAISESSGGTDTQYF. The CDR3 region has the DNA TGTGCCATCAGTGAAAGCAGCGGAGGCACAGATACGCAGTATTTT.

V gene TRBV7-2 combines with J gene TRBJ2-1; 7 nucleotides agree with TRBD2. J lost 4 bases, V lost 3 bases, and 6 bases had no gene match. The CDR3 length is 15 residues. CDR1 and CDR2 (germline): SGHTA, FQGNSA. CDR3 protein: CASSFTSGAYNEQFF. The CDR3 nucleotides are TGTGCCAGCAGCTTCACGAGCGGGGCTTACAATGAGCAGTTCTTC. Based on the CDR3 plus reference TRBV7-2 and TRBJ2-1, the full variable domain is GAGVSQSPSNKVTEKGKDVELRCDPISGHTALYWYRQSLGQGLEFLIYFQGNSAPDKSGLPSDRFSAERTGGSVSTLTIQRTQQEDSAVYLCASSFTSGAYNEQFFGPGTRLTVL.

The chain employs TRBV2 and TRBJ1-4, with 10 bases matching TRBD1. The trim removed 3 bases at V and 7 bases at J, leaving 17 bases unmatched. There are 19 residues in the CDR3. Germline V gives CDR1 SNHLY, CDR2 FYNNEI. CDR3 protein: CASSDLALGTGEYGEKLFF. The CDR3 DNA sequence: TGTGCCAGCAGTGACCTCGCTTTGGGGACAGGGGAGTACGGTGAAAAACTGTTTTTT.

This clone was seen only once. The V gene is TRBV7-2, the J gene TRBJ2-7; 8 bases map to TRBD1. The germline gives CDR1 SGHTA, CDR2 FQGNSA. V was clipped by 1 base and J by 7 bases; unmatched bases: 6. This CDR3 region has 14 residues. The CDR3 nucleotides read TGTGCCAGCAGCTTAGAACACCGGACAGGGGAGCAGTACTTC. This gives the protein CASSLEHRTGEQYF.

This rearrangement joins TRBV7-9 to TRBJ1-6, with a weak D call TRBD1 (5 bases). V lost 2 bases to trimming and J lost 6 bases, with 11 bases between them. The CDR3 length is 15 residues. The germline CDR1 and CDR2 sequences are SEHNR and FQNEAQ (reference sequence). As DNA, the CDR3 is TGTGCCAGCAGCTTACAGGGAGGGAGTAATTCACCCCTCCACTTT. Its translation is CASSLQGGSNSPLHF.